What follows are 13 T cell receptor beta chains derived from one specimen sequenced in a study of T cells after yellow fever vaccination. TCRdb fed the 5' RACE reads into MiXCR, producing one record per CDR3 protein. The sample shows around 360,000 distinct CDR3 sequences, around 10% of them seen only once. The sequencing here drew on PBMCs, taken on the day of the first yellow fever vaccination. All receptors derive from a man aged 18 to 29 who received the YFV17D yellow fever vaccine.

In nucleotides, the CDR3 is TGCGCCAGCAGCTTCTACCGGGACAGGAATTCACCCCTCCACTTT. Translation gives CASSFYRDRNSPLHF. This rearrangement joins TRBV5-1 to TRBJ1-6; 8 bases map to TRBD1. The CDR3 has 15 residues. Germline V CDR1 and CDR2: SGHRS, YFSETQ. The V gene end was trimmed by 2 bases and the J gene end by 7 bases; junction bases not matched to a gene: 5.

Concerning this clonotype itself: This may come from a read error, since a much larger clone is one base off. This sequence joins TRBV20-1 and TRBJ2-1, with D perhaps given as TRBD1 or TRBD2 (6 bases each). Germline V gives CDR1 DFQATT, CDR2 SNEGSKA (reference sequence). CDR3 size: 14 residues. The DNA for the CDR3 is TGCAGTGCGAGGAGGACAGCCCGGACTAATGAGCCGTTCTTC. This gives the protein CSARRTARTNEPFF.

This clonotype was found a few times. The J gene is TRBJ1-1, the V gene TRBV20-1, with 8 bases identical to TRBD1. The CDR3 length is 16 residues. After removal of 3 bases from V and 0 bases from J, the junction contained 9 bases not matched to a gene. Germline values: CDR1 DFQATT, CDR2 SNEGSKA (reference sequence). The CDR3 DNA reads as TGCAGTGCTAGCCCCGCGGACAGGGCGGTGAACACTGAAGCTTTCTTT. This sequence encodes CSASPADRAVNTEAFF.

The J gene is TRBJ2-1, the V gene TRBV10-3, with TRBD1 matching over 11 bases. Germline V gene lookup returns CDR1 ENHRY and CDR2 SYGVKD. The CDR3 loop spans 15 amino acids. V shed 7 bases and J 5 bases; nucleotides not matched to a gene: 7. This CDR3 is CAIKKDRGLNNEQFF. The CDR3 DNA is TGTGCCATCAAAAAGGACAGGGGGCTGAACAATGAGCAGTTCTTC.

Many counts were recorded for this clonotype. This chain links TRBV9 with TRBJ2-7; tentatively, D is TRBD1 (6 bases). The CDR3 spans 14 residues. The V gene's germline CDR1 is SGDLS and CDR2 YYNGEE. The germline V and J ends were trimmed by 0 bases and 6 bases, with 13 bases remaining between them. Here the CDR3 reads CASSVAPLGGEQYF. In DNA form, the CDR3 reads TGTGCCAGCAGCGTAGCCCCCCTAGGGGGCGAGCAGTACTTC.

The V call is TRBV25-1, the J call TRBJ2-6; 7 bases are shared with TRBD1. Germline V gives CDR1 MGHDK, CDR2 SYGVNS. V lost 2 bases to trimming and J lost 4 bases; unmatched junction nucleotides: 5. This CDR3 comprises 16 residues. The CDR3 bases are TGTGCCAGCAGTGAAAAGGGGGCGCAGGGGGCCAACGTCCTGACTTTC. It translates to CASSEKGAQGANVLTF.

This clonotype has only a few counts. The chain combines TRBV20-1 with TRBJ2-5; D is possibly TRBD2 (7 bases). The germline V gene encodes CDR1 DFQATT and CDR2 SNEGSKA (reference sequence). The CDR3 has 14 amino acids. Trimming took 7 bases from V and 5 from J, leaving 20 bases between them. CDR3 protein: CSVPAIWGGETQYF. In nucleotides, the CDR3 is TGCAGTGTTCCGGCGATTTGGGGGGGCGAGACCCAGTACTTC.

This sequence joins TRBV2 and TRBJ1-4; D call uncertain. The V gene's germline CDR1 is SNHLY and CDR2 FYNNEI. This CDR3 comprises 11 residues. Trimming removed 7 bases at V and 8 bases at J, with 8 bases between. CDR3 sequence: CASTPREKLFF. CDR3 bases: TGTGCCAGCACCCCTAGGGAAAAACTGTTTTTT.

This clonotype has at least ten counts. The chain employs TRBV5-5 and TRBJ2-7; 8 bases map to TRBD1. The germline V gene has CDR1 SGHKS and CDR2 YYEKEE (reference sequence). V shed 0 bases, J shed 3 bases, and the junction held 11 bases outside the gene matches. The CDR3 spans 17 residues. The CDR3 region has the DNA TGTGCCAGCAGCTTGGTCCCCGGGACAGGAGTCCTCTACGAGCAGTACGTC. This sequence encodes CASSLVPGTGVLYEQYV.

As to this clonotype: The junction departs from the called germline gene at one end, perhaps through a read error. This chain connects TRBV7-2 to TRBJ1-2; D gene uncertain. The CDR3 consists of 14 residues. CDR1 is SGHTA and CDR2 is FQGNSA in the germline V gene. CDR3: CVSSVTATNYGYTF. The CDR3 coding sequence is TGTGTCAGCAGCGTGACCGCAACTAACTATGGCTACACCTTC.

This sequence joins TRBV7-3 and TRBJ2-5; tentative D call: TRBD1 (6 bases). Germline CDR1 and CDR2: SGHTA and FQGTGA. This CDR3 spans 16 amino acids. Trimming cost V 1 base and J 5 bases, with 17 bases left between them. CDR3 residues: CASSLRGLARGETQYF. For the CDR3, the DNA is TGTGCCAGCAGCTTAAGAGGTTTGGCCAGGGGCGAGACCCAGTACTTC.

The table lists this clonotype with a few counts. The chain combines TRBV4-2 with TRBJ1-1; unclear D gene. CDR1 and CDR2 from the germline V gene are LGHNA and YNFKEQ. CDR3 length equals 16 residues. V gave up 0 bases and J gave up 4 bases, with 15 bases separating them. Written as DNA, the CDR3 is TGTGCCAGCAGCCAAGAAAGCGGTAGAACAGTCACTGAAGCTTTCTTT. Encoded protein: CASSQESGRTVTEAFF.

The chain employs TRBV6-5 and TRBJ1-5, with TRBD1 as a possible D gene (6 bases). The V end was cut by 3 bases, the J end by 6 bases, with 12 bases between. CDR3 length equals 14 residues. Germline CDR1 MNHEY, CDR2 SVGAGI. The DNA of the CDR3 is TGTGCCAGCAGTTATTCAGGGGCCCTTCAGCCCCAGCATTTT. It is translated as CASSYSGALQPQHF.